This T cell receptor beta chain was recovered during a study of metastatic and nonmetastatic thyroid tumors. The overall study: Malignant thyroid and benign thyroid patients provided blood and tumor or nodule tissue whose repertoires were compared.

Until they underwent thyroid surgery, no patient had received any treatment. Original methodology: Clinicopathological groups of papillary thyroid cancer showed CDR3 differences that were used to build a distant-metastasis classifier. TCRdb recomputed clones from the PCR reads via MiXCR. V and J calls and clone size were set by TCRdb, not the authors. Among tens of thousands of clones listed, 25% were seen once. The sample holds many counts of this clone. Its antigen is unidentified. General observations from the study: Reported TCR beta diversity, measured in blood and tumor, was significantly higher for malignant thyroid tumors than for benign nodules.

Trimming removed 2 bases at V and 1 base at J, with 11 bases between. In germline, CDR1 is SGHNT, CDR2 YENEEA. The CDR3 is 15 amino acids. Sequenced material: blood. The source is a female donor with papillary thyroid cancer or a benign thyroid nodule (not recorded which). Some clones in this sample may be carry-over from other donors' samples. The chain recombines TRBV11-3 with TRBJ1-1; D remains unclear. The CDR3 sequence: CASSLRRAGNTEAFF. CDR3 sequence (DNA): TGTGCCAGCAGCTTACGCCGGGCAGGGAACACTGAAGCTTTCTTT.